A single TCR beta chain is shown here with its context. Its antigen remains unidentified. Germline V gene data show CDR1 as LGHNA and CDR2 as YNFKEQ. With 2 bases removed from V and 4 bases from J, the gap between germline ends came to 11 bases. The CDR3 is made up of 15 amino acids. Using immunoSEQ multiplex PCR, the repertoire was profiled, and TCRdb retains in-frame clones only, with some absent. The sample holds 55,000 to 65,000 clones, about 80% seen once. These data are taken from a study of OX40 agonist ivuxolimab in advanced cancers. Study-wide context: Patients were given ivuxolimab, an antibody that agonizes OX40 (CD134). Study-wide results and limits: Partly responding patients at 0.1-3.0 mg/kg showed some of the smallest clonal expansion. The CD4+ and CD8+ T cells in the blood had expanded clonally by week 6 at 0.1 to 3.0 mg/kg.

At baseline, cycle 4 day 1, and cycle 7 day 1, blood was sampled. This receptor was obtained from an adult with an advanced solid tumor such as melanoma, head and neck, liver or kidney cancer. The sample in question was CD4+ or CD8+ T cells sorted from blood, obtained in a trial of the OX40 agonist ivuxolimab. The V gene is TRBV4-2, the J gene TRBJ2-2; a possible D gene is TRBD1 (6 bases). This CDR3 reads CASSQLGTSTGELFF. The CDR3 nucleotides read TGTGCCAGCAGCCAACTCGGGACAAGCACCGGGGAGCTGTTTTTT.